This TCR beta chain was obtained from a study of PD-L1 blockade in urothelial cancer. About the study: Analysis of blood occurred 3 weeks (second dose) and 6 weeks after treatment start.

Time point noted: peripheral blood 6 weeks after treatment start. Every patient provided from 1 to 8 samples, collected pretreatment and on-treatment. Here immunoSEQ multiplex PCR was the method, and the copy in TCRdb shows in-frame clones only, minus some. This sample has some 75,000 clones, with around 90% found just once. This material consisted of PBMCs, taken around atezolizumab (anti-PD-L1) treatment. This receptor was obtained from an elderly woman with urothelial cancer.

CDR3 coding DNA: TGTGCCAGCAGAGATAGCGGGAGTAGATCTAACGAGCAGTACTTC. Amino acid sequence: CASRDSGSRSNEQYF. The chain links TRBV2 to TRBJ2-7, with 9 bases matching TRBD2. CDR3 size: 15 residues. V shed 6 bases, J shed 5 bases, and the junction held 11 bases outside the gene matches. CDR1 and CDR2 from the germline V gene are SNHLY and FYNNEI.